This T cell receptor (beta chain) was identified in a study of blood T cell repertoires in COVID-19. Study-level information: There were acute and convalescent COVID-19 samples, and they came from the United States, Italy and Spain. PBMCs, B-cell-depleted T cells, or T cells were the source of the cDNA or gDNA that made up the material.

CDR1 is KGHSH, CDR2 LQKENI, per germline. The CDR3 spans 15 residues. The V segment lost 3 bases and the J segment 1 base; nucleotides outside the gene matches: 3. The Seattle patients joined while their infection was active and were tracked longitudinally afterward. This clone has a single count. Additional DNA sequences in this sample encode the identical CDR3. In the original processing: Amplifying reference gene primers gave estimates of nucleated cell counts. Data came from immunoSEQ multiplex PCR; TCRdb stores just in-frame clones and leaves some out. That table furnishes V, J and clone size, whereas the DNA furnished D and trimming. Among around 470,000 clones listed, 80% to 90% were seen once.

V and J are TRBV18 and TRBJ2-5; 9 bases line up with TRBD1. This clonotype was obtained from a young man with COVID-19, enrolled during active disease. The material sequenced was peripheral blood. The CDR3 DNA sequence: TGTGCCAGCTCACCGGGACAGGGTGGCCAAGAGACCCAGTACTTC. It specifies CASSPGQGGQETQYF.